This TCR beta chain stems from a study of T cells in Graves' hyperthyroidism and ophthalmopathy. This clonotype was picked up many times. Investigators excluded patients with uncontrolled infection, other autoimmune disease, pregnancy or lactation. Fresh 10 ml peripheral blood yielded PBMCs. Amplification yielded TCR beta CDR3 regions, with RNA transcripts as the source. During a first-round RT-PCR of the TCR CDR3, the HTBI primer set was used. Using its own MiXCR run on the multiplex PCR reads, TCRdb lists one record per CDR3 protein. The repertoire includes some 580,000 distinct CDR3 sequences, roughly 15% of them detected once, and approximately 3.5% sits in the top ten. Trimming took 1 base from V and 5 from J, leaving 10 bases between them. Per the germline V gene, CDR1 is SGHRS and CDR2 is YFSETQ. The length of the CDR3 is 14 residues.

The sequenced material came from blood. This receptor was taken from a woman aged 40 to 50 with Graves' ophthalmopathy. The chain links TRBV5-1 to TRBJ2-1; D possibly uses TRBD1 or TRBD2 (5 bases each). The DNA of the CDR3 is TGCGCCAGCAGCTTGCTATGGGGGAACAATGAGCAGTTCTTC. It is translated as CASSLLWGNNEQFF.